This note documents a single TCR beta chain sequence. What it binds is not known. Unmatched junction bases numbered 9, after V lost 4 bases and J lost 3 bases. Germline V CDR1 and CDR2: MNHEY, SMNVEV (reference sequence). The CDR3 has 16 amino acids. The sample belongs to a study of cytomegalovirus exposure and HLA in healthy donors. Whole-study findings and limits: In a later analysis, an Asian-associated ancestry cluster reportedly showed fewer N-insertions than the approximately 620-donor mean. For presence/absence analyses, sequencing depth was assumed to be roughly uniform across donors.

The PCR was carried out with 60 Vbeta primers and 13 Jbeta primers. TCRdb keeps only in-frame clones here, not all; method: immunoSEQ multiplex PCR. Recorded for this sample: under 65,000 clones. This rearrangement joins TRBV27 to TRBJ1-5; 7 bases fit TRBD1. This TCR was recovered from a woman aged 18-29 years in good health and CMV-seronegative. Sequenced sample: PBMCs. This CDR3 reads CASSSSTTGVNQPQHF. CDR3 DNA sequence: TGTGCCAGCAGTTCGAGCACAACAGGGGTCAATCAGCCCCAGCATTTT.